The clone carrying this TCR beta chain occurred a few times. Its antigen is undetermined. Using its own MiXCR run on the 5' RACE reads, TCRdb lists one record per CDR3 protein. The table lists around 380,000 distinct CDR3 sequences, roughly 28% of them singletons. The CDR3 is made up of 15 amino acids. The germline V gene has CDR1 MNHEY and CDR2 SMNVEV (reference sequence). Trimming took 7 bases from V and 3 from J, leaving 19 bases between them. This sample stems from a study of identical twins' blood T cells. Looking at the study overall: Around 51 million reads covered about six alpha-chain and about six beta-chain libraries.

Study observations and caveats: Shared CDR3 clonotype counts between two donors mainly tracked the product of their cloneset sizes, twins included. Even for out-of-frame TCRbeta, twins reportedly shared V gene usage much more than unrelated donors.

The chain recombines TRBV27 with TRBJ2-7, with D perhaps matching TRBD1 or TRBD2 (5 bases each). Sequenced: PBMCs. The sequence came from a woman aged 18-55 years in good health. In DNA form, the CDR3 reads TGTGCCAGCATGTATCGGGGCGACAGAATCTACGAGCAGTACTTC. Translation gives CASMYRGDRIYEQYF.